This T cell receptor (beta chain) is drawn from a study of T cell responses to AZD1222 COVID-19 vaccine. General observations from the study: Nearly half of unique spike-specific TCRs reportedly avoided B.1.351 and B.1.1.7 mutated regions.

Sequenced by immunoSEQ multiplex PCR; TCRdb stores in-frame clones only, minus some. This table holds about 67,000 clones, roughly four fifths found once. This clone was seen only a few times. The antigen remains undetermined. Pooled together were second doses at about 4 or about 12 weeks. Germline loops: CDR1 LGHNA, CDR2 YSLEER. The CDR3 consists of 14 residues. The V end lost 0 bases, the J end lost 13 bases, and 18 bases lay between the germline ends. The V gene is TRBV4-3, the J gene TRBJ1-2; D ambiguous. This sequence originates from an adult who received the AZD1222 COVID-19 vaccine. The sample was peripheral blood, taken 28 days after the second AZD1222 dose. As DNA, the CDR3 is TGCGCCAGCAGCCAAGACCGGGGAGGGATCCAAGTCACCTTC. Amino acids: CASSQDRGGIQVTF.